This T cell receptor (beta chain) was retrieved from a study of control samples from healthy donors and cancer patients. Germline V gene lookup returns CDR1 MDHEN and CDR2 SYDVKM. Trimming removed 4 bases from V and 7 bases from J; junction bases left unmatched: 11. This CDR3 region has 16 residues. Generated by immunoSEQ multiplex PCR, the TCRdb table keeps only in-frame clones and is missing some. In the table there are a few hundred thousand clones, over 75% of which are singletons. Sequences were obtained from PBMCs. This sequence originates from a man aged 35 to 55 with head and neck cancer. This chain uses TRBV28 with TRBJ1-4; 8 positions agree with TRBD1. In DNA form, the CDR3 reads TGTGCCAGCAGTTCCCCGGACAGGGTCTGGGGTGAAAAACTGTTTTTT. Translating gives CASSSPDRVWGEKLFF.